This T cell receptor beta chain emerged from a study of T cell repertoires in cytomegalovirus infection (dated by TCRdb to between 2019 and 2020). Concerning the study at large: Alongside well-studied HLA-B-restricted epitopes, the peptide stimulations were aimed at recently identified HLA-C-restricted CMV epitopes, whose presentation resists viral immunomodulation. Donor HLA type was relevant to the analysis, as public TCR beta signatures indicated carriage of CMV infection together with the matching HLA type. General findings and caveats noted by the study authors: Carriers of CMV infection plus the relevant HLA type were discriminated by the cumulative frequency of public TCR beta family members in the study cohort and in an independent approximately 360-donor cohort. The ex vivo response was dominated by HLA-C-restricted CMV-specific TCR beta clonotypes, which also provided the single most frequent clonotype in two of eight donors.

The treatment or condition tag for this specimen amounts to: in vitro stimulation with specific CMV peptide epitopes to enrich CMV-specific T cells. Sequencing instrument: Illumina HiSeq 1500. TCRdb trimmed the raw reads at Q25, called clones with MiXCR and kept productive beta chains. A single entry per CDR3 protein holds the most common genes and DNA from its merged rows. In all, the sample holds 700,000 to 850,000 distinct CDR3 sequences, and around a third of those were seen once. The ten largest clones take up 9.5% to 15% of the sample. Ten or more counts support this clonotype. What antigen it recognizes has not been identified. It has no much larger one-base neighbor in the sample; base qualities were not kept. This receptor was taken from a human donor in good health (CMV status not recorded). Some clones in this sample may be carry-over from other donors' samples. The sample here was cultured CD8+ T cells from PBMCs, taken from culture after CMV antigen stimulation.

The sequenced DNA is TGTGCCAGCAGCTCTTTCGAGTTAGCGCAGTATTTT. Its protein reads: CASSSFELAQYF. The V gene is TRBV7-8 and the J gene is TRBJ2-3; too little of a D gene remains to name it. The germline ends are 12 bases apart after V is trimmed by 4 bases and J by 10 bases. In the germline V gene, CDR1 corresponds to SGHVS and CDR2 to FQNEAQ. Inclusive of the bounding cysteine and phenylalanine, the CDR3 is 12 residues long. CDR3 DNA is the only sequence kept; it has 36 bases, read in frame from the first base.